This T cell receptor (beta chain) stems from a study of T cell repertoires in cytomegalovirus infection. Background on the study: Researchers turned to recently identified HLA-C-restricted CMV epitopes as well as well-studied HLA-B-restricted ones.

TCRdb redid the calling of the reads with MiXCR, one entry per CDR3 protein. The data show about a million distinct CDR3 sequences, approximately 33% seen once. A word on this clonotype: Antigen unknown.

General observations from the study: CMV-specific TCR beta clonotypes restricted by HLA-C were the ones dominating the ex vivo response.

The CDR3 extends over 15 amino acids. Germline CDR1 and CDR2: SEHNR and FQNEAQ (reference sequence). The chain recombines TRBV7-9 with TRBJ2-7, with 11 positions matching TRBD2. This receptor was identified in a human donor in good health (CMV status not recorded). Some clones in this sample may be carry-over from other donors' samples. The material was cultured CD8+ T cells from PBMCs, obtained from culture after CMV antigen stimulation. CDR3 sequence (DNA): TGTGCCAGCAGCCTAGCGGGGGGCCTAAATTACGAGCAGTACGTC. This codes for CASSLAGGLNYEQYV.